This T cell receptor (beta chain) was captured by sequencing in a study of T-cell reconstitution after alpha-beta-depleted transplantation in children. Only one count was recorded for this clonotype. Its antigen is unidentified. This could be a read error, since a much larger clone is one nucleotide away. The CDR3 sequence is 15 residues long. The germline CDR1 and CDR2 sequences are MGHRA and YSYEKL. The study, taken as a whole, reports: T-cell counts and diversity were attributed mostly to newly produced T cells one year after transplant. It was surviving recipient T cells and thymic progenitors that gave some patients high TCRbeta diversity at day 60.

Unique molecular identifiers were incorporated when the TCRbeta library was constructed. TCRdb reprocessed the PCR reads with MiXCR, giving one entry per CDR3 protein. The sample has tens of thousands of distinct CDR3 sequences, about 10% seen once. The clonotype originates from a male patient aged 2-10 years who had a stem cell transplant for chronic granulomatous disease, so the T cells may come from the graft donor. The starting material was PBMCs, mostly from graft donor cells, obtained 60 days after TCRalphabeta/CD19-depleted stem cell transplant. The chain carries TRBV4-1 and TRBJ2-7; 7 nucleotides line up with TRBD2. The DNA of the CDR3 is TGCGCCAGCAGCCAAGAACCTAGCGGAACCTACGAGCAGCACTTC. Translating it yields CASSQEPSGTYEQHF.